The source of this TCR beta chain is a study of relationships among human T cell subsets. Germline lookup yields CDR1 SGHNT and CDR2 YYREEE (reference sequence). The CDR3 consists of 16 residues. Regulatory T cells were selected from positively selected CD4+ cells using anti-CD25 beads. Study conclusions and caveats: Th1, Th2 and regulatory T cells shared many CDR3 sequences. Regulatory and Th2 subsets had few clones over 100 reads, unlike CD8+ cytotoxic cells.

As to this clonotype: The antigen is unknown. At one end, the junction sequence differs from germline, possibly due to a read error.

Semiquantitative ARM-PCR amplified T cell receptor alpha and beta CDR3 regions from mRNA. In ARM-PCR, communal superprimers followed tagged nested gene-specific primers for exponential amplification. MiXCR, applied by TCRdb to the multiplex PCR reads, yields one record per CDR3 protein. There are 11,000 to 15,000 distinct CDR3 sequences in the sample; roughly 60% occur only once, and around 1.9% lies in the top ten. This chain joins TRBV5-4 and TRBJ2-4; D is ambiguous. Sequencing was performed on Tregs sorted from blood. This TCR derives from a man between 40 and 49 years old in good health. The CDR3 protein is CASSPGSVLGKNIQYF. The CDR3 DNA sequence: TGCGCCAGCAGCCCCGGATCCGTTTTGGGGAAAAACATTCAGTACTTC.